Listed below are T cell receptor beta chains from one sample, sequenced in a study of graft-versus-host responses after intestinal transplantation. These receptors have no identified antigens. Sequenced by immunoSEQ multiplex PCR; TCRdb stores in-frame clones only, minus some. The table has roughly 64,000 clones, 85% to 95% seen once. The sample in question was unstimulated CD8+ T cells sorted from spleen or lymph node cells, obtained before transplant. Every receptor here comes from a human donor who was the organ donor for an intestinal transplant. Each CDR3 is given with its conserved first and last residue.

v_call	j_call	cdr3_aa
TRBV28	TRBJ2-7	CASRGQSGSYEQYF
TRBV27	TRBJ2-7	CASSLTTGLNPHEQYF
TRBV9	TRBJ2-5	CASSDGLGFETQYF
TRBV6-5	TRBJ2-5	CASSLTSGRGETQYF
TRBV27	TRBJ2-7	CASSPWDRGYEQYF
TRBV6-5	TRBJ1-1	CASSYFRIRGTEAFF
TRBV19	TRBJ1-5	CASSPDRDNQPQHF
TRBV11-2	TRBJ2-2	CASSQGGGTGELFF
TRBV9	TRBJ1-2	CASSTRQTAYGYTF
TRBV29-1	TRBJ2-3	CSVEDLAGKNTDTQYF
TRBV2	TRBJ2-7	CASSVDLGDSLNYEQYF
TRBV18	TRBJ1-1	CASSPWSRKEAFF
TRBV7-9	TRBJ2-5	CASSLGAGQGLETQYF
TRBV5-5	TRBJ2-7	CASSLVGQAAYEQYF
TRBV7-6	TRBJ2-3	CASSLTAGVTDTQYF
TRBV4-1	TRBJ2-1	CASSQGGVWRESYNEQFF
TRBV13	TRBJ2-7	CASSRQGSEQYF
TRBV30	TRBJ1-1	CAWSDRTGYPNTEAFF
TRBV11-3	TRBJ1-3	CASSFQSPRGGNTIYF
TRBV30	TRBJ1-2	CAWSVQGTLRDMINYGYTF
TRBV4-3	TRBJ2-1	CASSQGTSGGNEQFF
TRBV6-1	TRBJ1-5	CASSETGWGQPQHF
TRBV7-9	TRBJ2-1	CASRETSGLPYNEQFF
TRBV9	TRBJ2-5	CASSVGTSGISETQYF
TRBV27	TRBJ2-7	CASSLLRAGGGEQYF
TRBV28	TRBJ1-1	CASHMGHTNTEAFF
TRBV5-1	TRBJ2-1	CASSLQRESNELKSEQFF
TRBV11-3	TRBJ1-2	CASSPILAALYGYTF
TRBV27	TRBJ2-3	CASSNEATVPDTQYF
TRBV5-6	TRBJ2-5	CASSKLTEETQYF
TRBV11-2	TRBJ2-1	CASSRGLAGDEQFF
TRBV28	TRBJ1-5	CASSLGWGGLQREHYQPQHF
TRBV7-6	TRBJ2-1	CASSTSASGRNEQFF
TRBV19	TRBJ1-1	CASSIGHFAFF
TRBV30	TRBJ2-7	CAWSAAEGTSYYEQYF
TRBV6-5	TRBJ1-1	CASSYTWGVKNTEAFF
TRBV5-4	TRBJ1-1	CASSLGRGSGTEAFF
TRBV2	TRBJ2-7	CASRYGISDYEQYF
TRBV7-9	TRBJ2-2	CASSLTPGTGHREAGELFF
TRBV7-6	TRBJ1-2	CASSLGPWRVGGYTF
TRBV29-1	.	CSVAHRALHEQYF
TRBV18	TRBJ2-1	CASSPYRREGLYNEQFF
TRBV4-3	TRBJ1-3	CASSQDRGGRANTIYF
TRBV7-3	TRBJ2-7	CASSSPGQGRRLEQYF
TRBV6-6	TRBJ1-1	CASSLQGSEAFF
TRBV5-4	TRBJ1-1	CASSYRGAVNEAFF
TRBV7-9	TRBJ2-7	CASSSSSVYEQYF
TRBV4-3	TRBJ2-1	CASSQEGMSYNEQFF
TRBV7-6	TRBJ2-1	CASSFGLVPYNEQFF
TRBV4-1	TRBJ2-2	CASSQDRGNTGELFF